This TCR beta chain stems from a study of cytomegalovirus exposure and HLA in healthy donors. Study-level results: In vitro checks showed that three CMV-associated chains really do target CMV antigens. Most of the TCR beta V segments (in an earlier analysis) were productive either about 87% or about 30% of the time. In a later analysis, CMV-associated beta chains were mostly HLA-associated, it appeared. The authors later found HLA-associated TCR beta chains more clonally expanded than equally common others.

Germline assignment: CDR1 MDHEN and CDR2 SYDVKM. The CDR3 totals 15 residues. V was shortened by 2 bases and J by 13 bases, with 22 bases between the two germline ends. The study ran its PCR with 60 Vbeta and 13 Jbeta primers. TCRdb's copy holds only in-frame clones and misses some; the assay was immunoSEQ multiplex PCR. The table has roughly 100,000 clones, roughly four fifths seen once. Notes on this clone: What it binds is unknown.

The genes are TRBV28 and TRBJ2-3; D might be TRBD2 (6 bases). Sequencing input: PBMCs. The clonotype comes from a male donor in good health and CMV-seropositive. The CDR3, as DNA: TGTGCCAGCAGTTTAACGGGGTTCGGGAGCGGATACAAGTATTTT. Translation gives CASSLTGFGSGYKYF.